This T cell receptor (beta chain) was identified in a study of shared clonotypes between healthy human individuals (dated by TCRdb to the early 2020s). Regarding the complete study: The cohort included three men and a couple of women between 18 and 49 years of age. Per donor, three plates each were used for CD4 naive and CD4 memory, two for CD8 naive, and one for CD8 memory. Blood TCR repertoires of about five healthy adults were deeply sequenced to estimate repertoire size and the extent of clonotype sharing between individuals. Different laboratories and diverse techniques were used to prepare libraries and sequence TCR repertoires, to increase sequencing depth and limit assay-specific biases. Between about 0.8 and 9 billion PBMCs per donor were obtained by leukapheresis.

Including the terminal cysteine and phenylalanine, the CDR3 comprises 10 residues. The read is trimmed to its CDR3 DNA, 30 bases read in frame from base 1. CDR1 and CDR2 are read off the germline V gene (reference sequence) as DFQATT and SNEGSKA. V and J lose 3 bases and 15 bases, and a span of 12 bases separates them. TCR CDR3 regions were amplified from genomic DNA by multiplex PCR using the deep immunoSEQ assay. Genomic DNA extracted from each cell subset was distributed evenly over all wells of several immunoSEQ 96-well plates, and each plate served as one replicate. Each replicate PCR for sorted subsets received approximately 200 ng genomic DNA, equal to roughly 30,000 T cell genomes. Purified libraries were quantified with a Qubit 3.0 fluorometer, sized on a Bioanalyzer 2100, and re-quantified with the KAPA Library Quantification kit. Every immunoSEQ 96-well plate was sequenced on a dedicated single-read 150-cycle Illumina NextSeq 550 flow cell. From the authors' description of their analysis: Because the immunoSEQ output held only junctional sequences and lacked quality scores, the filtering could not match the filtering applied to full-length reads. Sequences were annotated with PyIR, a Python wrapper for IgBLAST v1.9, using IMGT germline references to assign V/J genes and CDR3. Reads were filtered out if the reads had weak V/J assignments (E-value above 1e-6), no CDR3, stop codons, out-of-frame junctions, or ambiguous translated residues. V3J clonotypes were defined as sequences sharing the same inferred V gene, J gene, and CDR3 amino acid sequence. Percentage overlap between repertoires was computed as shared unique clonotypes divided by the size of the smaller repertoire. Three approaches were used to assess repertoire richness: RTK rarefaction, the Chao1 estimator, and Recon v2.1 estimates of unobserved clonotypes. For all TCRbeta clonotypes obtained by the gDNA method from a few donors, generation probabilities were computed with OLGA. Sourced from immuneACCESS, this table was stored by TCRdb with only in-frame sequences that have V and J called. A share of the clones is absent; for the studies checked, an unresolved V gene accounts for under half, and the remainder has no known explanation. V and J calls and clone size are given by that table; D and trimming were obtained from the DNA. The sample table shows some 2,000,000 clones, and roughly 94% are seen once. Roughly 0.13% of the sample belongs to the ten largest clones.

On this clone itself: No antigen is known for it. The record has no base qualities; no much larger clone is one base away.

Overall study outcomes, separate from this receptor: Clonotypes shared by all four sorted-subset donors showed higher generation probabilities than non-shared clonotypes. The small number of donors limited the genetic and exposure-history diversity represented. Even with the large sequencing depth, rarefaction of the sorted-subset datasets indicated that sequencing was incomplete. Based on pairwise subsampling, the degree of clonotype sharing among donors was expected to be affected by sequencing depth. About 5% of naive CD4, more than 3% of naive CD8, about 2.1% of memory CD4, and roughly 0.4% of memory CD8 clonotypes were shared across several donors. Naive subsets generally had larger estimated clonotype richness than memory subsets did. Sampling was restricted to blood, and TCR repertoires in tissues likely differ from the TCR repertoires found in blood.

The donors were healthy, HIV-negative adults who had no recently reported acute infections or vaccinations. Every donor was a Caucasian adult living in Nashville, Tennessee, USA. CD4+ T cells were enriched by magnetic negative selection; naive cells were then positively selected on CD45RA, and the negative fraction formed the memory subset. Blood was collected by leukapheresis, and PBMCs were isolated by Ficoll-Histopaque density gradient centrifugation and then cryopreserved in liquid nitrogen vapor phase. Analytical flow cytometry was used to check the purity and quantity of every magnetically sorted T cell population. Each sorted fraction had its genomic DNA isolated and then quantified by UV absorbance on a Nanodrop 2000c.

The chain links TRBV20-1 with TRBJ2-1, with the identity of the D gene unclear. The sequenced sample consisted of naive CD4+ T cells sorted from blood. The sample's cell subset or site label, in plain terms: CD45RA+ positively selected. The source of this sequence is a man in his late teens or twenties in good health. The CDR3: CSARKETVFF. The DNA sequence is as follows: TGCAGTGCTAGGAAAGAGACGGTGTTCTTC.